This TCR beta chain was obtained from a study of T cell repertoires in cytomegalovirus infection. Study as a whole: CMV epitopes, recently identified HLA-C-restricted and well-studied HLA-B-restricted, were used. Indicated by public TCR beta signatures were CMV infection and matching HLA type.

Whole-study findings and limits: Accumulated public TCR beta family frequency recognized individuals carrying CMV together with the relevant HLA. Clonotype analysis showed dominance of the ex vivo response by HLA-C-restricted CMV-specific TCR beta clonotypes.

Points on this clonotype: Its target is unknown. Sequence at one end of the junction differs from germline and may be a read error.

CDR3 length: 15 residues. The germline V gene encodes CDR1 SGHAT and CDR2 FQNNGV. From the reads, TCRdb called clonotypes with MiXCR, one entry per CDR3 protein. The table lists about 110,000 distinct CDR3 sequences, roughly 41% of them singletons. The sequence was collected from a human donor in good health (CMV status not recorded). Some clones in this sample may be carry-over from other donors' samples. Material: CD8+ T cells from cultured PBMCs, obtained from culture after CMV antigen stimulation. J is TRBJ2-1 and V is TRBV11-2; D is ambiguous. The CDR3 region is CASTLTLDWNNEQFF. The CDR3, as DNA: TGTGCCAGCACCTTAACCCTTGACTGGAACAATGAGCAGTTCTTC.